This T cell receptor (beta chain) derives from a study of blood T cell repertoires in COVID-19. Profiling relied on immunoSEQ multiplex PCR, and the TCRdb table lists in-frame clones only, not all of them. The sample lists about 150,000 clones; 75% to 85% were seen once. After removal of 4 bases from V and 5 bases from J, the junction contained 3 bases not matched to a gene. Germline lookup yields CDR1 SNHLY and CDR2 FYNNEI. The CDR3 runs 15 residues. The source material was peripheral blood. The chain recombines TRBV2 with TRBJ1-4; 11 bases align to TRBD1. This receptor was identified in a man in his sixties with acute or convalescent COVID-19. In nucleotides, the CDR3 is TGTGCCAGCAGTGCGGACAGGGGGCGGAATGAAAAACTGTTTTTT. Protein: CASSADRGRNEKLFF.